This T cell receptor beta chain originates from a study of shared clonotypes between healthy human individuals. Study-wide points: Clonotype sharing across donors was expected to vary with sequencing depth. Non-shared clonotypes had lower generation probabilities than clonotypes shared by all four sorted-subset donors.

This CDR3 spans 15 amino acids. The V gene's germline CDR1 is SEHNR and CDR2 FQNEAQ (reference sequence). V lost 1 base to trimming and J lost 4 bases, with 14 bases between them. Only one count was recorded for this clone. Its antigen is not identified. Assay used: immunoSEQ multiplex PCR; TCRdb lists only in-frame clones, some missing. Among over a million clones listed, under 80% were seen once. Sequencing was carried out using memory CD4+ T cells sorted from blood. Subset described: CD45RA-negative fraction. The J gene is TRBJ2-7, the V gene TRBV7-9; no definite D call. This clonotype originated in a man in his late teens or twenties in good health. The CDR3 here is CASSLGTVAAYEQYF. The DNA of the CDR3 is TGTGCCAGCAGCTTAGGGACCGTGGCCGCATACGAGCAGTACTTC.